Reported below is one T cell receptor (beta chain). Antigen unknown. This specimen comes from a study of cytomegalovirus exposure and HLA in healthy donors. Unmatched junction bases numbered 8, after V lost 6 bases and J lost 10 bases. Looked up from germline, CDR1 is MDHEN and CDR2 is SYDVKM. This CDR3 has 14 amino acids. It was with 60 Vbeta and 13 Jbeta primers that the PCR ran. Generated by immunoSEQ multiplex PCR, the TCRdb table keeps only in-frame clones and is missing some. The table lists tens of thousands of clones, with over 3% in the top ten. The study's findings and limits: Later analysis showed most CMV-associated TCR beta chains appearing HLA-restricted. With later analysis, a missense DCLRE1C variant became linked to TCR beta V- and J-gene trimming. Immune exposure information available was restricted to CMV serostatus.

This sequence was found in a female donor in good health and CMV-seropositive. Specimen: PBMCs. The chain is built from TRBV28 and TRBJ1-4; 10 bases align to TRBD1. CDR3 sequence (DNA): TGTGCCAGCAGCCTAGACAGGGGGCAAGGAAAACTGTTTTTT. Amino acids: CASSLDRGQGKLFF.